This note documents a single T cell receptor beta chain sequence. Its antigen target is currently unknown. Base qualities are not provided; no much larger clone lies one nucleotide away. This sample is part of a study of blood T cell repertoires in COVID-19 (dated by TCRdb to 2019 to 2021). About the study as a whole: Samples from collaborators originated in the United States, Italy and Spain and spanned both the acute and convalescent phases of COVID-19. HLA class I and class II types, where available, came from metadata supplied by the sample provider rather than from assay-based typing. The repertoires were released in a freely available public database intended as a resource for research on the immune response to SARS-CoV-2. The samples were drawn from two sources: the first 160 participants of the ongoing ImmuneRACE study, and 950 to 1,500 subjects contributed by 6 global collaborators. The dataset comprised deeply sampled blood TCRbeta repertoires from subjects exposed to, actively infected with, or recovered from COVID-19. A de-identified subject ID, COVID-19 status, age in years and sex were almost always included in the sample metadata. The prospective study material was composed of cDNA or gDNA derived from T cells, B-cell-depleted T cells, or PBMCs.

TCRbeta CDR3 regions were amplified from genomic DNA using the immunoSEQ Assay, a bias-controlled multiplex PCR. The source study handled its data this way. Nucleated cell counts per sample were estimated from amplification of reference gene primers within the assay. Sequence reads were collapsed and filtered to measure the absolute abundance of every unique TCRbeta CDR3 rearrangement. For each sample, productive Simpson clonality was calculated as the square root of Simpson's diversity index across productive rearrangements. TCRdb took this table from immuneACCESS and kept in-frame rearrangements with V and J called. Such tables lack part of the clones; where checked against another copy, unresolved V genes explain under half of the gap, and the rest is unexplained. The D gene and trimming were derived from the DNA, and the V and J assignments and clone size from that table. The sample table shows about 370,000 clones, and around 90% are seen once. The ten largest clones add up to 2.5% to 3.5% of the sample.

Study-level results and caveats: The amount of clinical and demographic metadata varied by source and participant and was provided uncurated.

One collaborating source in Seattle enrolled patients during active infection and followed them longitudinally through the course of disease. Each collaborating institution followed its own protocols to collect whole blood in K2EDTA tubes. Collaborator samples were shipped for TCRbeta analysis as frozen whole blood, isolated PBMCs, or DNA extracted from either sample type. The clonotype was recovered from a woman in her twenties or thirties with COVID-19, enrolled during active disease. The sample comprised peripheral blood.

CDR3 reads: CASSIGAAGGTDTQYF. The nucleotide sequence is TGTGCCAGTAGTATAGGGGCAGCGGGAGGGACAGATACGCAGTATTTT. Here the chain combines TRBV19 and TRBJ2-3; TRBD2 aligns with 10 central bases. CDR3 length: 16 amino acids, cysteine to phenylalanine. Solely the CDR3 DNA is kept, with 48 bases framed from the first base. CDR1 and CDR2, per the germline V gene (reference sequence), are LNHDA and SQIVND. V is trimmed back by 1 base and J by 3 bases, and the junction contains 4 bases that no gene match accounts for.